Shown below are 16 T cell receptor beta chains from a single sample sequenced in a study of cytomegalovirus exposure and HLA in healthy donors. Researchers ran the PCR with 60 Vbeta and 13 Jbeta primers. Generated by immunoSEQ multiplex PCR, the TCRdb table keeps only in-frame clones and is missing some. Of 160,000 or so clones in the sample, around 79% are singletons; the top ten hold approximately 3.1%. Source material: PBMCs. The receptors derive from a woman between 40 and 55 years old in good health and CMV-seronegative.

The rearrangement joins TRBV5-1 to TRBJ1-1; D is unresolved. Deletions cut 5 bases from V and 1 base from J, with 12 bases between. Germline CDR1 and CDR2: SGHRS and YFSETQ. The CDR3 length is 14 residues. The CDR3 loop is CASSSLGENTEAFF. In DNA form, the CDR3 reads TGCGCCAGCAGTTCCCTCGGGGAGAACACTGAAGCTTTCTTT.

The chain has TRBV7-2 and TRBJ1-2; D not certain. This CDR3 has 15 amino acids. The germline CDR1 and CDR2 sequences are SGHTA and FQGNSA. Trimming pared 3 bases from V and 4 bases from J, leaving 15 bases between. CDR3 sequence reads: CASSFLTEGVYGYTF. Written as DNA, the CDR3 is TGTGCCAGCAGCTTTCTGACGGAAGGAGTCTATGGCTACACCTTC.

The chain joins TRBV5-1 to TRBJ2-1; D is possibly TRBD1 (5 bases). V was clipped by 0 bases and J by 4 bases, with 11 bases between them. The germline V gene has CDR1 SGHRS and CDR2 YFSETQ. The CDR3 totals 15 residues. CDR3 in amino acids: CASSLADSLYNEQFF. CDR3 nucleotides: TGCGCCAGCAGCTTGGCCGACAGCTTGTACAATGAGCAGTTCTTC. The complete variable domain, with remaining parts taken from reference TRBV5-1 and TRBJ2-1, reads KAGVTQTPRYLIKTRGQQVTLSCSPISGHRSVSWYQQTPGQGLQFLFEYFSETQRNKGNFPGRFSGRQFSNSRSEMNVSTLELGDSALYLCASSLADSLYNEQFFGPGTRLTVL.

V usage is TRBV28 and J usage is TRBJ2-6, with 9 bases aligning to TRBD1. Trimming at V came to 4 bases and at J to 3 bases, leaving 7 bases not matched to a gene. Germline V gene data show CDR1 as MDHEN and CDR2 as SYDVKM. The length of the CDR3 is 17 residues. The CDR3 DNA is TGTGCCAGCAGTTCAAGGACAGGGGAGTATGGGGCCAACGTCCTGACTTTC. It specifies CASSSRTGEYGANVLTF.

V is TRBV18 and J is TRBJ1-3, with 8 nucleotides matching TRBD1. From germline, CDR1 is KGHSH and CDR2 LQKENI. The CDR3 loop spans 16 amino acids. The ends lost 0 bases at V and 3 bases at J; junction bases unmatched: 4. The CDR3 here is CASSPPYRGYGNTIYF. The CDR3 DNA follows: TGTGCCAGCTCACCACCGTACAGGGGGTATGGAAACACCATATATTTT. The variable domain in full, with the rest retrieved from reference TRBV18 and TRBJ1-3, is NAGVMQNPRHLVRRRGQEARLRCSPMKGHSHVYWYRQLPEEGLKFMVYLQKENIIDESGMPKERFSAEFPKEGPSILRIQQVVRGDSAAYFCASSPPYRGYGNTIYFGEGSWLTVV.

This clone was recorded once. The chain recombines TRBV27 with TRBJ1-3, with TRBD1 matching 10 bases. Germline trimming cut 6 bases from V and 4 bases from J; bases unmatched to any gene: 9. The CDR3 runs to 16 residues. Germline assignment: CDR1 MNHEY and CDR2 SMNVEV (reference sequence). CDR3 sequence reads: CASSRTGGAPGNTIYF. CDR3 coding DNA: TGTGCCAGCAGCCGGACAGGGGGAGCTCCGGGAAACACCATATATTTT.

This chain links TRBV5-5 with TRBJ2-7, with 11 bases aligning to TRBD1. V was pared by 4 bases and J by 4 bases, with 7 bases of the junction left unmatched. The CDR3 is 15 residues long. Germline V gene lookup returns CDR1 SGHKS and CDR2 YYEKEE (reference sequence). This CDR3 is CASSQDRGLTYEQYF. DNA for the CDR3: TGTGCCAGCAGCCAGGACAGGGGGCTAACGTACGAGCAGTACTTC.

The chain joins TRBV19 to TRBJ1-1; 7 positions match TRBD1. CDR3 length equals 15 residues. J lost 0 bases, V lost 4 bases, and 5 bases had no gene match. Germline lookup yields CDR1 LNHDA and CDR2 SQIVND (reference sequence). CDR3 DNA: TGTGCCAGTAGTACCCGACAGGGAATGAACACTGAAGCTTTCTTT. It encodes CASSTRQGMNTEAFF.

Regarding this clone: This CDR3 is also generated by other DNA sequences in the sample. The chain combines TRBV29-1 with TRBJ1-2; TRBD1 aligns across 7 bases. The length of the CDR3 is 13 residues. The ends lost 0 bases at V and 11 bases at J; junction bases unmatched: 9. Germline CDR1 and CDR2: SQVTM and ANQGSEA. The CDR3 DNA reads TGCAGCGTTGAAGATTGGGACAGCCGGGGTTACACCTTC. Translation: CSVEDWDSRGYTF.

V usage is TRBV10-3 and J usage is TRBJ2-5, with a weak D call TRBD1 (5 bases). V was clipped by 4 bases and J by 4 bases, with 10 bases between them. Germline CDR1 is ENHRY and CDR2 is SYGVKD. The CDR3 has 13 residues. The CDR3 sequence is CAISGWGGETQYF. CDR3 bases: TGTGCCATCAGTGGTTGGGGCGGAGAGACCCAGTACTTC.

In its sample, this clone was seen once. The CDR3: CASSLSGGAVQFF. In DNA form, the CDR3 reads TGTGCCAGCAGCTTGTCCGGGGGAGCGGTGCAGTTCTTC. The chain joins TRBV5-4 to TRBJ2-1, with D perhaps TRBD2 (6 bases). In germline, CDR1 is SGHNT, CDR2 YYREEE (reference sequence). This CDR3 comprises 13 residues. V shed 1 base and J shed 12 bases, with 14 bases lying between them. Full variable domain (rest looked up from reference TRBV5-4 and TRBJ2-1): ETGVTQSPTHLIKTRGQQVTLRCSSQSGHNTVSWYQQALGQGPQFIFQYYREEENGRGNFPPRFSGLQFPNYSSELNVNALELDDSALYLCASSLSGGAVQFFGPGTRLTVL.

The V call is TRBV4-1, the J call TRBJ2-5, with TRBD2 matching 11 bases. V was clipped by 5 bases and J by 2 bases; unmatched bases: 19. This CDR3 has 20 residues. CDR1 is MGHRA, CDR2 YSYEKL, per germline. CDR3 DNA sequence: TGCGCCAGCAGCTTAAGAGGCCCCTACACTAGCGGGGGAATACAAGAGACCCAGTACTTC. It codes for CASSLRGPYTSGGIQETQYF.

The chain carries TRBV1 and TRBJ2-2; the table gives TRBD2 as D, unverified against the DNA. TRBV1 is a documented pseudogene. The CDR3 sequence is 17 residues long. The CDR3 sequence: CTSSQDYASGEVGELFF. The CDR3 DNA is TGCACCAGCAGCCAAGATTACGCTAGCGGGGAGGTCGGGGAGCTGTTTTTT.

V usage is TRBV6-5 and J usage is TRBJ1-2, with D unresolved. Germline V CDR1 and CDR2: MNHEY, SVGAGI. Trimming removed 4 bases at V and 4 bases at J, with 13 bases between. The CDR3 is 14 amino acids. CDR3 residues: CASSSNYRPYGYTF. The CDR3 bases are TGTGCCAGCAGTTCCAACTACCGACCCTATGGCTACACCTTC.

The table lists this clone with a few counts. The chain links TRBV5-5 to TRBJ2-3, with 11 nucleotides matching TRBD2. V lost 4 bases to trimming and J lost 3 bases; unmatched junction nucleotides: 1. CDR1 and CDR2 from the germline V gene are SGHKS and YYEKEE (reference sequence). This CDR3 is 14 amino acids long. CDR3 nucleotides: TGTGCCAGCAGCGTAGCGGGGGGGACAGATACGCAGTATTTT. It encodes CASSVAGGTDTQYF.

This clone was seen a few times. The J gene is TRBJ1-1, the V gene TRBV4-1; no definite D call. Trimming left V 1 base short and J 0 bases short, with 6 bases between. Germline V gene sequence: CDR1 MGHRA, CDR2 YSYEKL. This CDR3 region has 14 residues. In nucleotides, the CDR3 is TGCGCCAGCAGCCAAGGACACTTGAACACTGAAGCTTTCTTT. This encodes CASSQGHLNTEAFF.